This T cell receptor (beta chain) was found in a study of blood T cells in healthy people across ages. Whole-study findings and limits: A greater number of naive CD4+ cells and higher diversity distinguished long-lived donors from aged donors. The study could not conclusively compare naive and antigen-experienced cells, given its unsorted PBMCs.

The authors ran a second PCR of roughly 6 to 12 cycles using a sample-barcoded 5' primer and a J-beta primer mix. All samples yielded 3 million or more CDR3-containing paired-end reads. TCRdb reprocessed the 5' RACE reads with MiXCR, giving one entry per CDR3 protein. There are some 750,000 distinct CDR3 sequences in the sample; 20% to 25% occur only once, and under 25% lies in the top ten. The donors, healthy Caucasians from Russia, were aged 6 to 90. Trimming took 4 bases from V and 6 from J; bases not matched to a gene: 6. Germline V lookup: CDR1 KGHSH, CDR2 LQKENI. The CDR3 runs to 14 residues. Comments on this clonotype: The antigen is unknown.

Sequencing was carried out using blood. The rearrangement uses TRBV18 and TRBJ1-5, with 7 bases identical to TRBD1. The receptor's source is a man in his 70s in good health. The CDR3 nucleotides are TGTGCCAGCTCACTCGGACAGGAGGTTCAGCCCCAGCATTTT. Its translation: CASSLGQEVQPQHF.